This is a list of T cell receptor beta chains from one sample in a study of CD8+ T cells in alopecia areata. The repertoire was sequenced with immunoSEQ multiplex PCR; TCRdb's copy has only in-frame clones and lacks some. The sample lists 200,000 or so clones, roughly 50% occurring once. Source: CD4+ T cells sorted from blood, taken at week 24, from a patient treated with tofacitinib. The receptors stem from a human donor with alopecia areata. Both conserved end residues are part of each CDR3. A D gene is named only where the DNA matches it firmly. Some rows have no size entry. The others give once, few or many, or a class for an expanded clone.

j_gene: TRBJ2-1
abundance: few
v_gene: TRBV4-2
d_gene: TRBD2
CDR3nt: TGTGCCAGCAGCCAAGATCTAGTTAGCGGGGTCAATGAGCAGTTCTTC
CDR3aa: CASSQDLVSGVNEQFF

j_gene: TRBJ1-1
abundance: NA
v_gene: TRBV30
d_gene: TRBD1
CDR3nt: TGTGCCGGAGACAGGGTTGGGTACGCTTTCTTT
CDR3aa: CAGDRVGYAFF

j_gene: TRBJ1-6
abundance: NA
v_gene: TRBV9
d_gene: NA
CDR3nt: TGTGCCAGCAGCGTACAGGAGGGTGCCGCCCTCCACTTT
CDR3aa: CASSVQEGAALHF

j_gene: TRBJ1-2
abundance: few
v_gene: TRBV5-6
d_gene: TRBD1
CDR3nt: TGTGCCAGCAGCAGCCGGGACAGGGTTGGCTACACCTTC
CDR3aa: CASSSRDRVGYTF

j_gene: TRBJ1-2
abundance: NA
v_gene: TRBV5-4
d_gene: NA
CDR3nt: TGTGCCAGCAGCTTGGGGCAGGTGCCTGGGGAGGGTGGCTACACCTTC
CDR3aa: CASSLGQVPGEGGYTF

j_gene: TRBJ2-6
abundance: NA
v_gene: TRBV4-3
d_gene: NA
CDR3nt: TGCGCCAGCAGCCAAGAAACAGGGGCCAACGTCCTGACTTTC
CDR3aa: CASSQETGANVLTF

j_gene: TRBJ1-2
abundance: NA
v_gene: TRBV29-1
d_gene: NA
CDR3nt: TGCAGCGTTGTATACAGCCGCGGCTACACCTTC
CDR3aa: CSVVYSRGYTF

j_gene: TRBJ1-1
abundance: few
v_gene: TRBV25-1
d_gene: NA
CDR3nt: TGTGCCAGCAGTGAAGTAGGGCGGGGGAAGGAAGCTTTCTTT
CDR3aa: CASSEVGRGKEAFF

j_gene: TRBJ2-7
abundance: NA
v_gene: TRBV27
d_gene: NA
CDR3nt: TGTGCCAGCAGTCCTGGGGGGGAGCAGTACTTC
CDR3aa: CASSPGGEQYF

j_gene: TRBJ2-3
abundance: NA
v_gene: TRBV14
d_gene: TRBD1
CDR3nt: TGTGCCAGCAGCCCCGTAGGGGACAGGGCCACAGATACGCAGTATTTT
CDR3aa: CASSPVGDRATDTQYF

j_gene: TRBJ2-5
abundance: NA
v_gene: TRBV29-1
d_gene: NA
CDR3nt: TGCAGCGTTAGAGACAGTTCCCAAGAGACCCAGTACTTC
CDR3aa: CSVRDSSQETQYF

j_gene: TRBJ1-1
abundance: few
v_gene: TRBV5-1
d_gene: NA
CDR3nt: TGCGCCAGCAGCTTGCGAGCACAGAACACTGAAGCTTTCTTT
CDR3aa: CASSLRAQNTEAFF

j_gene: TRBJ1-5
abundance: NA
v_gene: TRBV30
d_gene: TRBD1
CDR3nt: TGTGCCTGGAGTATTGGGACAGGGGGCTCTAGCAATCAGCCCCAGCATTTT
CDR3aa: CAWSIGTGGSSNQPQHF

j_gene: TRBJ2-2
abundance: few
v_gene: TRBV19
d_gene: NA
CDR3nt: TGTGCCAGTAGTGCCCGACAGGCGCCGAACACCGGGGAGCTGTTTTTT
CDR3aa: CASSARQAPNTGELFF

j_gene: TRBJ2-1
abundance: NA
v_gene: TRBV27
d_gene: TRBD2
CDR3nt: TGTGCCAGCACGGGGGGGGCCTCGGTCAATGAGCAGTTCTTC
CDR3aa: CASTGGASVNEQFF

j_gene: TRBJ2-3
abundance: NA
v_gene: TRBV5-1
d_gene: NA
CDR3nt: TGCGCCAGCAGCTCCGAAGACCATACAGATACGCAGTATTTT
CDR3aa: CASSSEDHTDTQYF

j_gene: TRBJ2-2
abundance: NA
v_gene: TRBV5-1
d_gene: TRBD2
CDR3nt: TGCGCCAGCAGCTCGAACGCGGGAGGCACCGGGGAGCTGTTTTTT
CDR3aa: CASSSNAGGTGELFF

j_gene: TRBJ2-7
abundance: NA
v_gene: TRBV10-3
d_gene: TRBD2
CDR3nt: TGTGCCACAGCGACTAGCGAGAGCTCCTACGAGCAGTACTTC
CDR3aa: CATATSESSYEQYF

j_gene: TRBJ2-1
abundance: once
v_gene: TRBV27
d_gene: NA
CDR3nt: TGTGCCAGCAGTCTCCGTCCAGGGTTTGCTTCCTACAATGAGCAGTTCTTC
CDR3aa: CASSLRPGFASYNEQFF

j_gene: TRBJ1-1
abundance: NA
v_gene: TRBV6-5
d_gene: NA
CDR3nt: TGTGCCAGCAGCTCTCAAGGGAGAACTGAAGCTTTCTTT
CDR3aa: CASSSQGRTEAFF

j_gene: TRBJ1-2
abundance: once
v_gene: TRBV7-2
d_gene: NA
CDR3nt: TGTGCCAGCAGCTTACTTCAGAAAAGCTATGGCTACACCTTC
CDR3aa: CASSLLQKSYGYTF

j_gene: TRBJ2-5
abundance: NA
v_gene: TRBV2
d_gene: NA
CDR3nt: TGTGCCAGCAGTGACCCTAGAAAACTGGAGACCCAGTACTTC
CDR3aa: CASSDPRKLETQYF

j_gene: TRBJ1-5
abundance: NA
v_gene: TRBV30
d_gene: NA
CDR3nt: TGTGCCTGGAGAAGGACAGTCAATCAGCCCCAGCATTTT
CDR3aa: CAWRRTVNQPQHF

j_gene: TRBJ1-6
abundance: NA
v_gene: TRBV5-1
d_gene: NA
CDR3nt: TGCGCCAGCTCGGACGGACGTAATTCACCCCTCCACTTT
CDR3aa: CASSDGRNSPLHF

j_gene: TRBJ2-7
abundance: NA
v_gene: TRBV7-2
d_gene: NA
CDR3nt: TGTGCCAGCAGCCTTACTCAGGTCTCCTACGAGCAGTACTTC
CDR3aa: CASSLTQVSYEQYF

j_gene: TRBJ1-2
abundance: few
v_gene: TRBV9
d_gene: NA
CDR3nt: TGTGCCAGCAGCGTAGTGTCGACAGGTCTTAACTATGGCTACACCTTC
CDR3aa: CASSVVSTGLNYGYTF

j_gene: TRBJ2-5
abundance: NA
v_gene: TRBV30
d_gene: NA
CDR3nt: TGTGCCTGTACGGTGACAAAAGAGACCCAGTACTTC
CDR3aa: CACTVTKETQYF

j_gene: TRBJ2-3
abundance: NA
v_gene: TRBV4-3
d_gene: NA
CDR3nt: TGCGCCAGCAGCCAAGGCGGGACGCGTACGCAGTATTTT
CDR3aa: CASSQGGTRTQYF

j_gene: TRBJ2-2
abundance: few
v_gene: TRBV2
d_gene: NA
CDR3nt: TGTGCCAGCAGTGAGTCTAGACCGGGCACCGGGGAGCTGTTTTTT
CDR3aa: CASSESRPGTGELFF

j_gene: TRBJ2-7
abundance: once
v_gene: TRBV7-2
d_gene: NA
CDR3nt: TGTGCCAGCAGCAACTTCTACGAGCAGTACTTC
CDR3aa: CASSNFYEQYF

j_gene: TRBJ2-7
abundance: NA
v_gene: TRBV29-1
d_gene: NA
CDR3nt: TGCAGCGTTGCACAGGGTTACGAGCAGTACTTC
CDR3aa: CSVAQGYEQYF

j_gene: TRBJ2-1
abundance: NA
v_gene: TRBV29-1
d_gene: TRBD1
CDR3nt: TGCAGCGGAACTGGGACAGGTGATTACAATGAGCAGTTCTTC
CDR3aa: CSGTGTGDYNEQFF

j_gene: TRBJ2-1
abundance: few
v_gene: TRBV4-3
d_gene: NA
CDR3nt: TGCGCCAGCAGCCAAGAACCAACCGGGGTCGAGCAGTTCTTC
CDR3aa: CASSQEPTGVEQFF

j_gene: TRBJ2-7
abundance: NA
v_gene: TRBV6-6
d_gene: NA
CDR3nt: TGTGCCAGCAGTTACACGACAGATTCCTACGAGCAGTACTTC
CDR3aa: CASSYTTDSYEQYF

j_gene: TRBJ2-3
abundance: NA
v_gene: TRBV25-1
d_gene: NA
CDR3nt: TGTGCCAGCAGTGATCTGGCGACAGCTAGCACAGATACGCAGTATTTT
CDR3aa: CASSDLATASTDTQYF

j_gene: TRBJ2-7
abundance: NA
v_gene: TRBV28
d_gene: NA
CDR3nt: TGTGCCAGCCACGTCGGGGGAACGATCTACGAGCAGTACTTC
CDR3aa: CASHVGGTIYEQYF

j_gene: TRBJ1-5
abundance: NA
v_gene: TRBV18
d_gene: NA
CDR3nt: TGTGCCAGCTCACTCGAGTCCAATCAGCCCCAGCATTTT
CDR3aa: CASSLESNQPQHF

j_gene: TRBJ1-1
abundance: NA
v_gene: TRBV9
d_gene: NA
CDR3nt: TGTGCCAGCAGTCCCAGGACGGGAAGGTCATCGAACACTGAAGCTTTCTTT
CDR3aa: CASSPRTGRSSNTEAFF

j_gene: TRBJ1-2
abundance: NA
v_gene: TRBV5-4
d_gene: NA
CDR3nt: TGTGCCAGCAGCTATCGGGACGGCGACTATGGCTACACCTTC
CDR3aa: CASSYRDGDYGYTF

j_gene: TRBJ1-2
abundance: once
v_gene: TRBV20-1
d_gene: NA
CDR3nt: TGCAGTGCTGTTTCAGGGGACGGCTACACCTTC
CDR3aa: CSAVSGDGYTF

j_gene: TRBJ2-1
abundance: NA
v_gene: TRBV6-5
d_gene: NA
CDR3nt: TGTGCCAGCGCCGCACGGAATGAGCAGTTCTTC
CDR3aa: CASAARNEQFF

j_gene: TRBJ2-2
abundance: few
v_gene: TRBV6-5
d_gene: TRBD2
CDR3nt: TGTGCCAGCAGCCCGGGGGGGGCGAACACCGGGGAGCTGTTTTTT
CDR3aa: CASSPGGANTGELFF

j_gene: TRBJ1-1
abundance: NA
v_gene: TRBV5-1
d_gene: NA
CDR3nt: TGCGCCAGCAGCTTGGGTATGAACACTGAAGCTTTCTTT
CDR3aa: CASSLGMNTEAFF

j_gene: TRBJ2-7
abundance: NA
v_gene: TRBV9
d_gene: TRBD2
CDR3nt: TGTGCCAGCAGCGGGGGACTAGCGGGTTACGAGCAGTACTTC
CDR3aa: CASSGGLAGYEQYF

j_gene: TRBJ2-5
abundance: NA
v_gene: TRBV4-3
d_gene: NA
CDR3nt: TGCGCCAGCAGCCGATTTGGCCGGGGACTGGGGGAGACCCAGTACTTC
CDR3aa: CASSRFGRGLGETQYF

j_gene: TRBJ2-3
abundance: few
v_gene: TRBV29-1
d_gene: TRBD1
CDR3nt: TGCAGCGTAACCGACAGGGGGCTGACAGATACGCAGTATTTT
CDR3aa: CSVTDRGLTDTQYF

j_gene: TRBJ1-2
abundance: few
v_gene: TRBV15
d_gene: NA
CDR3nt: TGTGCCACCAGCAGAGATCTAAAGGGGGGCTACACCTTC
CDR3aa: CATSRDLKGGYTF

j_gene: TRBJ2-7
abundance: few
v_gene: TRBV5-4
d_gene: TRBD1
CDR3nt: TGTGCCAGCAGCCCTGGTGGGACAGGGGCGGAAGAGCAGTACTTC
CDR3aa: CASSPGGTGAEEQYF

j_gene: TRBJ1-1
abundance: NA
v_gene: TRBV29-1
d_gene: NA
CDR3nt: TGCAGCGGGATATGGGGGAACACTGAAGCTTTCTTT
CDR3aa: CSGIWGNTEAFF

j_gene: TRBJ1-1
abundance: few
v_gene: TRBV7-9
d_gene: TRBD1
CDR3nt: TGTGCCAGCAGCTTACAGGGGGATACTGAAGCTTTCTTT
CDR3aa: CASSLQGDTEAFF

j_gene: TRBJ1-1
abundance: few
v_gene: TRBV10-3
d_gene: NA
CDR3nt: TGTGCCATCAGTGTAAAAGCTTGGGACACTGAAGCTTTCTTT
CDR3aa: CAISVKAWDTEAFF

j_gene: TRBJ2-1
abundance: NA
v_gene: TRBV7-2
d_gene: TRBD2
CDR3nt: TGTGCCAGCAGCTTAGTGCAGCGGGGGGCCTACAATGAGCAGTTCTTC
CDR3aa: CASSLVQRGAYNEQFF

j_gene: TRBJ2-3
abundance: NA
v_gene: TRBV9
d_gene: TRBD2
CDR3nt: TGTGCCAGCAGCGTCAGCGGGAGCTCAGATACGCAGTATTTT
CDR3aa: CASSVSGSSDTQYF

j_gene: TRBJ2-6
abundance: NA
v_gene: TRBV28
d_gene: NA
CDR3nt: TGTGCCAGCGCCCCATCTGGGGCCAACGTCCTGACTTTC
CDR3aa: CASAPSGANVLTF

j_gene: TRBJ1-1
abundance: few
v_gene: TRBV29-1
d_gene: NA
CDR3nt: TGCAGCGTTGAAATGGGGATGAACACTGAAGCTTTCTTT
CDR3aa: CSVEMGMNTEAFF

j_gene: TRBJ1-5
abundance: few
v_gene: TRBV4-2
d_gene: NA
CDR3nt: TGTGCCAGCAGCCAAGATTACGGTAATCAGCCCCAGCATTTT
CDR3aa: CASSQDYGNQPQHF

j_gene: TRBJ2-7
abundance: NA
v_gene: TRBV29-1
d_gene: TRBD1
CDR3nt: TGCAGCGTCGTTGGGACAGGACAAACCTACGAGCAGTACTTC
CDR3aa: CSVVGTGQTYEQYF

j_gene: TRBJ1-2
abundance: few
v_gene: TRBV29-1
d_gene: NA
CDR3nt: TGCAGCGTTGAAGATCGGACCGCCTATGGCTACACCTTC
CDR3aa: CSVEDRTAYGYTF

j_gene: TRBJ2-1
abundance: NA
v_gene: TRBV30
d_gene: TRBD2
CDR3nt: TGTGCCTGGAGTACTACCTCGGGCGGGAGTTTGCAGTTCTTC
CDR3aa: CAWSTTSGGSLQFF